The 21 T cell receptor beta chains reported below all come from one sample, sequenced in a study of glioma-infiltrating T cells. TCR alpha and beta CDR3 regions were amplified from RNA using iRepertoire nested multiplex PCR. TCRdb analysed the multiplex PCR reads with MiXCR anew, one entry per CDR3 protein. The sample has 20,000 to 25,000 distinct CDR3 sequences; about 22% are singletons. The sequencing input was glioma tissue, nonneoplastic brain tissue, or PBMCs (not recorded which). The receptor set was obtained from a human donor with low-grade glioma or glioblastoma, undergoing nonglioma brain surgery, or in good health (not recorded which).

This clonotype showed up many times. The chain links TRBV6-1 to TRBJ1-1; D not resolved. The CDR3 consists of 15 residues. Per the germline V gene, CDR1 is MNHNS and CDR2 is SASEGT. V was trimmed by 6 bases and J by 0 bases, leaving 14 bases between them. The CDR3 is CASRSDPLMNTEAFF. The CDR3 nucleotides are TGTGCCAGCAGATCAGACCCATTGATGAACACTGAAGCTTTCTTT.

This clonotype was detected many times. The rearrangement joins TRBV6-2 or TRBV6-3 to TRBJ2-6; D perhaps matches TRBD2 (6 bases). This CDR3 comprises 19 residues. Germline loops: CDR1 MNHEY, CDR2 SVGEGT. The V end lost 0 bases, the J end lost 0 bases, and 15 bases lay between the germline ends. The CDR3 bases are TGTGCCAGCAGTTACTCGGAGGAGGGAAGTAGCTCTGGGGCCAACGTCCTGACTTTC. Protein sequence: CASSYSEEGSSSGANVLTF.

V gene TRBV7-6 combines with J gene TRBJ1-2; D not certain. Germline V gene sequence: CDR1 SGHVS, CDR2 FNYEAQ. CDR3 size: 14 residues. Between the trimmed V and J ends, which lost 2 bases and 7 bases, there was a span of 14 bases. CDR3 protein: CASSLMRTVGGYTF. CDR3 coding DNA: TGTGCCAGCAGCTTAATGAGAACGGTTGGTGGCTACACCTTC.

V is TRBV6-6 and J is TRBJ2-7, with TRBD2 matching over 10 bases. The CDR3 contains 16 residues. V was clipped by 5 bases and J by 2 bases; unmatched bases: 9. Per the germline V gene, CDR1 is MNHNY and CDR2 is SVGAGI (reference sequence). CDR3: CASSTDLAGVAYEQYF. In nucleotides, the CDR3 is TGTGCCAGCAGTACGGACCTAGCGGGAGTTGCCTACGAGCAGTACTTC.

A word on this clonotype: A much larger clone lies a single base off, so this may be a read error. The V and J genes are TRBV25-1 and TRBJ2-1; D could derive from TRBD1 or TRBD2 (5 bases each). Trimming shortened V by 5 bases and J by 6 bases, and 8 bases separated the two germline ends. Germline CDR1 reads MGHDK; CDR2 reads SYGVNS. This CDR3 contains 12 residues. The CDR3 is CASSWGCNEQFF. The CDR3 DNA sequence: TGTGCCAGCAGTTGGGGGTGCAATGAGCAGTTCTTC. Full variable domain (outside the CDR3, taken from reference TRBV25-1 and TRBJ2-1): EADIYQTPRYLVIGTGKKITLECSQTMGHDKMYWYQQDPGMELHLIHYSYGVNSTEKGDLSSESTVSRIRTEHFPLTLESARPSHTSQYLCASSWGCNEQFFGPGTRLTVL.

Sample share makes this clonotype medium-sized. This chain links TRBV20-1 with TRBJ1-1; a weak D match, TRBD1 (6 bases). The CDR3 covers 19 residues. With 0 bases removed from V and 2 bases from J, the gap between germline ends came to 25 bases. The germline gives CDR1 DFQATT, CDR2 SNEGSKA (reference sequence). In DNA form, the CDR3 reads TGCAGTGCTAGAGATTTAGGGGAAGGGGGGGGCCGGCCCAACACTGAAGCTTTCTTT. Protein sequence: CSARDLGEGGGRPNTEAFF.

This clonotype was seen more than once but under ten times. CDR3 in DNA: TGTGCCAGCAGCTTGGGGTTACAGCGCAATCAGCCCCAGCATTTT. It yields the protein CASSLGLQRNQPQHF. The chain has TRBV5-6 and TRBJ1-5; D is unclear. V dropped 0 bases and J dropped 2 bases, with 9 bases sitting between them. The CDR3 has 15 amino acids. CDR1 and CDR2 (germline): SGHDT, YYEEEE. The full variable domain, rest sourced from reference TRBV5-6 and TRBJ1-5, is DAGVTQSPTHLIKTRGQQVTLRCSPKSGHDTVSWYQQALGQGPQFIFQYYEEEERQRGNFPDRFSGHQFPNYSSELNVNALLLGDSALYLCASSLGLQRNQPQHFGDGTRLSIL.

This clonotype was seen ten or more times. The V and J genes are TRBV10-3 and TRBJ2-5; D is uncertain. The germline CDR1 and CDR2 sequences are ENHRY and SYGVKD. The CDR3 extends over 14 amino acids. V was shortened by 0 bases and J by 2 bases, with 7 bases between the two germline ends. The CDR3 loop is CAISESGRQETQYF. DNA of the CDR3: TGTGCCATCAGTGAGTCGGGCAGACAAGAGACCCAGTACTTC.

This clonotype came up many times. The rearrangement joins TRBV12-3 or TRBV12-4 to TRBJ2-3, with D hard to call. The V and J ends lost 4 bases and 6 bases respectively, with 11 bases between them. This CDR3 comprises 13 residues. The CDR3 DNA follows: TGTGCCAGCAGTTCTACGTCTGTGGATACGCAGTATTTT. Encoded protein: CASSSTSVDTQYF.

This clonotype was seen at least ten times. V is TRBV7-9 and J is TRBJ2-2; D might be TRBD1 (6 bases). V lost 5 bases to trimming and J lost 3 bases, with 13 bases between them. CDR1 and CDR2 from the germline V gene are SEHNR and FQNEAQ (reference sequence). This CDR3 is 15 amino acids long. DNA of the CDR3: TGTGCCAGCAGCAAGGACAGTGGGTACACCGGGGAGCTGTTTTTT. Amino acids: CASSKDSGYTGELFF.

This clonotype was seen ten or more times. The V gene is TRBV6-1, the J gene TRBJ2-7; 10 bases align to TRBD2. Trimming took 6 bases from V and 3 from J; bases not matched to a gene: 2. The CDR3 runs 13 residues. Germline CDR1 is MNHNS and CDR2 is SASEGT. The CDR3 DNA follows: TGTGCCAGCAGGGGACTAGCGAGCTACGAGCAGTACTTC. This encodes CASRGLASYEQYF.

The genes are TRBV12-3 or TRBV12-4 and TRBJ2-1; possibly TRBD2 for D (5 bases). The CDR3 length is 13 residues. V shed 5 bases and J shed 10 bases, with 15 bases lying between them. CDR3 sequence: CASSPTGVYEQFF. The DNA of the CDR3 is TGTGCCAGCAGTCCCACCGGGGTCTACGAGCAGTTCTTC.

In its sample, this clonotype was seen many times. An end of the junction differs from the germline gene, which may be a read error. This chain uses TRBV2 with TRBJ2-3, with no clear D. In germline, CDR1 is SNHLY, CDR2 FYNNEI. This CDR3 has 14 amino acids. The CDR3 nucleotides read TGTGCCAGCAGAGAAGAGCGTTTGTCAGATACGCAGTATTTT. It is translated as CASREERLSDTQYF.

This clonotype was observed a few times. This chain uses TRBV18 with TRBJ1-2; D is undetermined. This CDR3 is 13 amino acids long. The germline V gene encodes CDR1 KGHSH and CDR2 LQKENI. V shed 5 bases and J shed 10 bases, with 17 bases lying between them. CDR3 in DNA: TGTGCCAGCTCAAAATCCTACACCGGCGACTACACCTTC. Protein: CASSKSYTGDYTF.

This clonotype was detected many times. The V call is TRBV28, the J call TRBJ2-1, with D maybe TRBD2 (5 bases). V lost 5 bases, J lost 10 bases, and 12 bases lay in between. The CDR3 has 12 amino acids. The germline V gene has CDR1 MDHEN and CDR2 SYDVKM. CDR3 DNA sequence: TGTGCCAGCAGTCCCTCGTGGAGGGAGCAGTTCTTC. This sequence encodes CASSPSWREQFF.

This clonotype has at least ten counts. CDR3 bases: TGCGCCAGCAGCCAAGACGTCGGGACTCGGAATCAGCCCCAGCATTTT. It codes for CASSQDVGTRNQPQHF. V gene TRBV4-3 combines with J gene TRBJ1-5, with D perhaps matching TRBD1 (5 bases). V dropped 0 bases and J dropped 4 bases, with 13 bases sitting between them. Germline V lookup: CDR1 LGHNA, CDR2 YSLEER. The CDR3 spans 16 residues.

This clonotype was counted many times. A junction boundary mismatches the germline segment, possibly from a read error. This rearrangement joins TRBV7-7 to TRBJ1-5, with unresolved D. The CDR3 runs to 13 residues. In germline, CDR1 is SSHAT, CDR2 FNYEAQ (reference sequence). CDR3: CASSLAFNQPQHF. The CDR3 bases are TGTGCTAGCAGCTTAGCCTTTAATCAGCCCCAGCATTTT.

Points on this clonotype: One end of the junction varies from germline; a read error may be responsible. V is TRBV28 and J is TRBJ2-1; D unclear. The CDR3 is 13 residues long. In germline, CDR1 is MDHEN, CDR2 SYDVKM. The CDR3 nucleotides are TGTGTCAGCTGGGATGAGAACACCGGGGAGCAGTTCTTC. It yields the protein CVSWDENTGEQFF.

There are many counts of this clonotype. The junction departs from the called germline gene at one end, perhaps through a read error. J is TRBJ2-1 and V is TRBV7-2, with unresolved D. This CDR3 has 15 amino acids. From germline, CDR1 is SGHTA and CDR2 FQGNSA. The CDR3 DNA follows: TGTGCCCGCAGCTTAGACCAGAGCTCCTACAATGAGCAGTTCTTC. It codes for CARSLDQSSYNEQFF.

This clonotype was detected ten times or more. The J gene is TRBJ1-1, the V gene TRBV12-3 or TRBV12-4, with TRBD1 matching over 11 bases. CDR3 size: 16 residues. V was pared by 0 bases and J by 8 bases, with 8 bases of the junction left unmatched. The CDR3 DNA is TGTGCCAGCAGTTTAGCGCTGGGGACAGGGGGAACCGAAGCTTTCTTT. Translating it yields CASSLALGTGGTEAFF.

For this clonotype: The CDR3 end shows no conserved phenylalanine or tryptophan, and so a read error is likely. This chain joins TRBV11-2 and TRBJ1-2; perhaps TRBD1 as D (5 bases). Germline CDR1 and CDR2: SGHAT and FQNNGV. This CDR3 has 15 residues. This chain's CDR3 is CASSQARDGLYGYTL. The DNA for the CDR3 is TGCGCCAGCAGCCAAGCCCGGGACGGCCTCTATGGCTACACCTTA.